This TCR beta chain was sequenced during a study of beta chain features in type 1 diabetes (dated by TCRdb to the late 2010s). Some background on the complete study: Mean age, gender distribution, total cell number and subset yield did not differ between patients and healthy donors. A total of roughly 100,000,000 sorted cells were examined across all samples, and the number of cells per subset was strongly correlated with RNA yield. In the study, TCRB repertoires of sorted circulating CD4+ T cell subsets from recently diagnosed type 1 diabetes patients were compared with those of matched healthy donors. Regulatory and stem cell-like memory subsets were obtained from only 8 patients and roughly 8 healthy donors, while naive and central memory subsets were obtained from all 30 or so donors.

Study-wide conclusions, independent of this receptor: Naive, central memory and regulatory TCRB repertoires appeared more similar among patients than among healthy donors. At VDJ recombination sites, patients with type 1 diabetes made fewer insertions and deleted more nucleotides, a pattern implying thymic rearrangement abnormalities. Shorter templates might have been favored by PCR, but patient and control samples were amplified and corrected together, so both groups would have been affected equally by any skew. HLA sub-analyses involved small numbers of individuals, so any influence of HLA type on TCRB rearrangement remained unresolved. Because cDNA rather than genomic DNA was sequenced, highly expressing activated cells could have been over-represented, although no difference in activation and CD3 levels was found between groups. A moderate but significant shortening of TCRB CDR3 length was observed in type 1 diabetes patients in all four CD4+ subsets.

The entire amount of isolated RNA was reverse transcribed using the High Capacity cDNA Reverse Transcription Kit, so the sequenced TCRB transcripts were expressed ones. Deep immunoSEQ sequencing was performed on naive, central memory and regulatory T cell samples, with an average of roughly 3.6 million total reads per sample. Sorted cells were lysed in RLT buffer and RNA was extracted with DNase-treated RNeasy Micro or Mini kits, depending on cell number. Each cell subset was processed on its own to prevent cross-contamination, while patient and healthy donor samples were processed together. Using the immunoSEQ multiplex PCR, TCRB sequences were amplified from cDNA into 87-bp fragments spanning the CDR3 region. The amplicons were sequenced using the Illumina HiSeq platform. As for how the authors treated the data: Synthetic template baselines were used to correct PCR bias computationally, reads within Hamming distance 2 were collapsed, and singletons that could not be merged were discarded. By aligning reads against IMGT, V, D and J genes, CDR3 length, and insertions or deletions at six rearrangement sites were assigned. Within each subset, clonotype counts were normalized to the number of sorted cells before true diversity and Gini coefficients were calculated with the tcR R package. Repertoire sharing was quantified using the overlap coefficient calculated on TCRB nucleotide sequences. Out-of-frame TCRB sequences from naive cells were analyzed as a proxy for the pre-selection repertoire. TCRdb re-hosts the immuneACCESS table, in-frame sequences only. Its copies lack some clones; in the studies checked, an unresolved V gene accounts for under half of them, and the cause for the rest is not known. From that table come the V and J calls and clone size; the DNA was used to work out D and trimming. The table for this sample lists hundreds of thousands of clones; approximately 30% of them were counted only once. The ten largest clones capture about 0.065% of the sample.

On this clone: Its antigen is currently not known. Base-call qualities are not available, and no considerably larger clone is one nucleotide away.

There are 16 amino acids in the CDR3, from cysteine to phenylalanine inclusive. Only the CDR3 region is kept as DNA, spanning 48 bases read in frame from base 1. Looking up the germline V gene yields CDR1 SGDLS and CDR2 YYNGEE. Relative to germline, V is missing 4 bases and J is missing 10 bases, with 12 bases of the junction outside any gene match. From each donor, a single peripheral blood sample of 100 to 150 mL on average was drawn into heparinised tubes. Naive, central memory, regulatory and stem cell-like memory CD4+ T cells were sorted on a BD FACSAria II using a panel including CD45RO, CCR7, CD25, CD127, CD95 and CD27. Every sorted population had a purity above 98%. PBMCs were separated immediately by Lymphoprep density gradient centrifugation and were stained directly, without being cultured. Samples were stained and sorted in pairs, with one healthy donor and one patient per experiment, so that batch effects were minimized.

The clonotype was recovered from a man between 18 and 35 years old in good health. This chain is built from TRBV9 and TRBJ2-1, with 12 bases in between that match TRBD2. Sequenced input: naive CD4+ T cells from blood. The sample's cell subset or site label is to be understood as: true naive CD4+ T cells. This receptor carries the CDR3 CASSLQVGLAGGEQFF. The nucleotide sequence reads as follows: TGTGCCAGCAGCCTCCAGGTCGGGCTAGCGGGAGGGGAGCAGTTCTTC. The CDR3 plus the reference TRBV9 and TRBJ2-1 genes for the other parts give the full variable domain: DSGVTQTPKHLITATGQRVTLRCSPRSGDLSVYWYQQSLDQGLQFLIQYYNGEERAKGNILERFSAQQFPDLHSELNLSSLELGDSALYFCASSLQVGLAGGEQFFGPGTRLTVL.